This record looks at one TCR beta chain sequence and its context. Its antigen is unknown. No much larger clonotype is one base removed from it; base qualities were not supplied. The library was made by the immunoSEQ multiplex PCR assay. TCRdb took this table from immuneACCESS and kept in-frame rearrangements with V and J called. Such tables lack part of the clones; where checked against another copy, unresolved V genes explain under half of the gap, and the rest is unexplained. In all, the sample holds under 95,000 clones, and over 90% of those were seen once. The ten largest account for about 0.26% of the sample. The sample comes from a study of technical replicates of blood from several donors (dated 2017 in TCRdb). For CDR1 and CDR2, the germline V gene lists SGHDN and FVKESK. Reading from cysteine to phenylalanine, the CDR3 counts 13 amino acids. Only the CDR3 DNA stays, 39 bases, in frame from base 1. The V end gives up 9 bases and the J end 1 base, leaving 5 bases in the junction not matched to a gene.

This chain joins TRBV14 to TRBJ1-2; TRBD1 lines up with 7 middle nucleotides. The TCR originated in a human donor in good health. Sequenced sample: T cells isolated from PBMCs. The CDR3 is CASYGQDNYGYTF. The nucleotides read TGTGCCAGTTACGGACAGGATAACTATGGCTACACCTTC.